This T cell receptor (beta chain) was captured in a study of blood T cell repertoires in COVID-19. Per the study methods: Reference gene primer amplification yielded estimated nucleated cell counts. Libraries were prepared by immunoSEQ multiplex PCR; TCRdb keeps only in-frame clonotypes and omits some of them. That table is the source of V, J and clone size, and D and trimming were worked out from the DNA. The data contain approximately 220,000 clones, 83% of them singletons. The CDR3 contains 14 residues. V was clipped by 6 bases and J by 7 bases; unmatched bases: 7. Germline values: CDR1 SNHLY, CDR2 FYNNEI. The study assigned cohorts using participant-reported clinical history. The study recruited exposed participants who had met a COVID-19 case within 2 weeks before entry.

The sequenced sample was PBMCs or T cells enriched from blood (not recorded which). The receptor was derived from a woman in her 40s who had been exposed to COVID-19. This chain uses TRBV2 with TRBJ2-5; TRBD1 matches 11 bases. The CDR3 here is CASRRTGGDATQYF. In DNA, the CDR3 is TGTGCCAGCAGACGGACAGGGGGCGATGCGACCCAGTACTTC.